Listed below are T cell receptor beta chains from one sample, sequenced in a study of blood T cell repertoires in COVID-19. Some clones are missing from TCRdb's copy, which holds only in-frame ones; the method was immunoSEQ multiplex PCR. The repertoire includes tens of thousands of clones, roughly 86% of them detected once, and 22% sits in the top ten. Sequences were obtained from peripheral blood. These receptors came from an elderly woman in a cohort sampled during active or convalescent COVID-19. Each CDR3 is given with its conserved first and last residue. A D gene is named only where the DNA matches it firmly. Expanded clones are given a class, and other clones once, few, many or no size at all.

>-|TRBV29-1|TRBJ1-6|TRBD1
CSVRSGTGLNSPLHF
TGCAGCGTCCGCTCCGGGACAGGTCTTAATTCACCCCTCCACTTT
>-|TRBV11-3|TRBJ2-1|-
CASSQAYSPVNEQFF
TGTGCCAGCAGCCAAGCCTACTCCCCCGTCAATGAGCAGTTCTTC
>-|TRBV28|TRBJ1-4|-
CASSSGGTEKAEKLFF
TGTGCCAGCAGTTCCGGAGGGACGGAGAAGGCAGAAAAACTGTTTTTT
>-|TRBV19|TRBJ2-1|TRBD2
CASTSGTSHNEQFF
TGTGCCAGTACCTCCGGGACTAGCCACAATGAGCAGTTCTTC
>-|TRBV27|TRBJ1-4|TRBD1
CASGFPQGASWEKLFF
TGTGCCAGCGGTTTTCCACAGGGGGCAAGCTGGGAAAAACTGTTTTTT
>many|TRBV11-2|TRBJ1-2|-
CASSSRLLANYGYTF
TGTGCCAGCAGCTCGCGACTCCTAGCTAACTATGGCTACACCTTC
>-|TRBV5-8|TRBJ1-2|-
CASTLLPAGFF
TGTGCCAGCACCCTCCTGCCCGCAGGGTTCTTC
>-|TRBV2|TRBJ1-4|-
CASSEGQGREKLFF
TGTGCCAGCAGTGAAGGGCAGGGGAGAGAAAAACTGTTTTTT
>-|TRBV10-3|TRBJ1-1|TRBD1
CATTGQGRGTEAFF
TGTGCCACCACCGGACAGGGTCGAGGTACTGAAGCTTTCTTT
>-|TRBV15|TRBJ1-2|TRBD1
CATSINSGTGAINYGYTF
TGTGCCACCAGCATCAACTCCGGGACAGGGGCCATTAACTATGGCTACACCTTC
>few|TRBV2|TRBJ1-6|-
CASSDGVRGFSLVSPLHF
TGTGCCAGCAGTGATGGAGTGAGAGGGTTCTCGTTGGTGTCACCCCTCCACTTT
>-|TRBV4-1|TRBJ2-3|-
CASSQVGSSESTDTQYF
TGCGCCAGCAGCCAAGTAGGCTCTAGCGAAAGCACAGATACGCAGTATTTT
>-|TRBV6-5|TRBJ1-5|-
CASRTGRGIGPQHF
TGTGCCAGCAGGACGGGGCGGGGAATCGGGCCCCAGCATTTT
>-|TRBV9|TRBJ2-3|-
CASSVGQLTDTQYF
TGTGCCAGCAGCGTTGGACAGCTGACAGATACGCAGTATTTT
>-|TRBV6-1|TRBJ1-1|-
CASSGTETFTNTEAFF
TGTGCCAGCAGTGGGACAGAGACGTTTACGAACACTGAAGCTTTCTTT
>once|TRBV5-4|TRBJ1-6|-
CASSPQAGRRTYSPLHF
TGTGCCAGCAGCCCACAAGCAGGGCGAAGAACTTATTCACCCCTCCACTTT
>-|TRBV19|TRBJ1-4|-
CASNPGGSGAPNEKLFF
TGTGCCAGTAACCCGGGGGGCAGCGGGGCACCTAATGAAAAACTGTTTTTT
>-|TRBV5-6|TRBJ1-2|-
CASSPGSRNYGYTF
TGTGCCAGCAGTCCCGGGTCCCGGAACTATGGCTACACCTTC
>-|TRBV5-1|TRBJ1-3|-
CASSLDPTGTGNTIYF
TGCGCCAGCAGCTTGGATCCTACAGGGACTGGAAACACCATATATTTT
>-|TRBV6-6|TRBJ1-3|TRBD1
CASSSPGQGAGGTIYF
TGTGCCAGCAGTTCCCCGGGACAGGGGGCCGGGGGGACCATATATTTT
>once|TRBV5-1|TRBJ2-4|-
CASSPGILAKNIQYF
TGCGCCAGCAGTCCCGGGATCTTAGCCAAAAACATTCAGTACTTC
>-|TRBV14|TRBJ1-1|-
CASSRGLILNTEAFF
TGTGCCAGCAGCCGAGGACTAATATTGAACACTGAAGCTTTCTTT